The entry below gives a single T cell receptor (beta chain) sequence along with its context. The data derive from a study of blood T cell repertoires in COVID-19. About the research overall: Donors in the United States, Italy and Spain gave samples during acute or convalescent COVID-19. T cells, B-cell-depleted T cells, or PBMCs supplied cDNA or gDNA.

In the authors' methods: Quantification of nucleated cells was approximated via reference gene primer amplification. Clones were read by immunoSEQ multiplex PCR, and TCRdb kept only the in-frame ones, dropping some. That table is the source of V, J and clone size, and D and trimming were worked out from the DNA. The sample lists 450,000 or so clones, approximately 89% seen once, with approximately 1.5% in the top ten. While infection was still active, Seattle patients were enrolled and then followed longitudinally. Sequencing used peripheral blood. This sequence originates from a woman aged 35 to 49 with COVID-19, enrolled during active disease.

DNA for the CDR3: TGTGCCAGTAGTATCTCGCAGGGCGCTGGCACCTTC. Its protein is CASSISQGAGTF. The V gene is TRBV19, the J gene TRBJ1-2, with a tentative D call TRBD1 (5 bases). The V gene's germline CDR1 is LNHDA and CDR2 SQIVND (reference sequence). V shed 3 bases and J shed 13 bases, with 15 bases lying between them. The CDR3 extends over 12 amino acids. Full variable domain (remainder filled in from reference TRBV19 and TRBJ1-2): DGGITQSPKYLFRKEGQNVTLSCEQNLNHDAMYWYRQDPGQGLRLIYYSQIVNDFQKGDIAEGYSVSREKKESFPLTVTSAQKNPTAFYLCASSISQGAGTFGSGTRLTVV.